Listed below are T cell receptor beta chains from one sample, sequenced in a study of T cell repertoires in cytomegalovirus infection. Their antigens are not known. TCRdb re-derived calls from the reads in MiXCR, one entry per CDR3 protein. Among about 920,000 distinct CDR3 sequences, roughly a third were seen once, and the ten largest hold around 15%. Sequencing used cultured CD8+ T cells from PBMCs, obtained from culture after CMV antigen stimulation. The receptors come from a human donor in good health (CMV status not recorded). Some clones in this sample may be carry-over from other donors' samples. Both conserved end residues are part of each CDR3. Each record gives: J gene, D gene, clone size, V gene, CDR3 DNA, CDR3 protein. The D gene is left open where the match is weak. Expanded clones are given a class, and other clones once, few, many or no size at all.

>TRBJ1-5|.|.|TRBV19
TGTGCCAGTACCGCGGGCGGCGGGGGTACTCAGCCCCAGCATTTT
CASTAGGGGTQPQHF
>TRBJ2-3|.|.|TRBV5-8
TGTGCCAGCAGCTTGGGCTCGACCGCCAGTGGCCCAGATACGCAGTATTTT
CASSLGSTASGPDTQYF
>TRBJ2-1|.|.|TRBV6-6
TGTGCCAGCACCCCCAAGGGGGCGGGATACAATGAGCAGTTCTTC
CASTPKGAGYNEQFF
>TRBJ1-5|.|.|TRBV6-1
TGTGCCAGCAACTATCTAGTAGGGCAGAAAGATAGCAATCAGCCCCAGCATTTT
CASNYLVGQKDSNQPQHF
>TRBJ1-1|.|.|TRBV12-3/TRBV12-4
TGTGCCAGCACCGCGGGTTGGGGACCTAGGGGCAATGAAGCTTTCTTT
CASTAGWGPRGNEAFF
>TRBJ2-2|.|.|TRBV5-4
TGTGCCAGCAGCGTTCCGGGACATAAAACGAACACCGGGGAGCTGTTTTTT
CASSVPGHKTNTGELFF
>TRBJ1-1|.|.|TRBV29-1
TGCAGCGGCAGGGGCGGCACTGAAGCTTTCTTT
CSGRGGTEAFF
>TRBJ1-2|TRBD1|.|TRBV12-3/TRBV12-4
TGTGCCAGCAGTATGACAGGGGGCTTCGGCTACACCTTC
CASSMTGGFGYTF
>TRBJ2-1|.|many|TRBV2
TGTGCCACCCGGCCTGAGGGGGAGCAGTTCTTC
CATRPEGEQFF
>TRBJ2-7|TRBD1|.|TRBV2
TGTGCCAGCAAGAGGGACAGGGGGGCCTACGAGCAGTACTTC
CASKRDRGAYEQYF
>TRBJ2-7|.|few|TRBV7-9
TGTGCCAGCAGCTTAGGTGGGGAGTACGAGCAGTACTTC
CASSLGGEYEQYF
>TRBJ1-4|.|.|TRBV7-9
TGTGCCAGCAGCTTCCCACAGGGCGCAACTAATGAAAAACTGTTTTTT
CASSFPQGATNEKLFF
>TRBJ1-4|.|.|TRBV4-3
TGCGCCAGCAGCCAACCCGAGGCGGCTGCGGGAGATGAAAAACTGTTTTTT
CASSQPEAAAGDEKLFF
>TRBJ2-6|.|many|TRBV7-2
TGTGCCAGCAGCTTAGTACTCTACGGGGCCAACGTCCTGACTTTC
CASSLVLYGANVLTF
>TRBJ1-1|.|.|TRBV7-6
TGTGCCAGCAGCCCCTACCCCGCCCCGAACACTGAAGCTTTCTTT
CASSPYPAPNTEAFF
>TRBJ1-2|TRBD1|.|TRBV19
TGTGCCAGTAGTCCAACTGGAACGACAGGGAAACGTGGCTACACCTTC
CASSPTGTTGKRGYTF
>TRBJ2-1|.|.|TRBV4-3
TGCGCCAGCAGCCAAGAGACCTACAATGAGCAGTTCTTC
CASSQETYNEQFF
>TRBJ2-7|.|few|TRBV25-1
TGTGCCAGCGGGCTTCGGACCTACGAGCAGTACTTC
CASGLRTYEQYF
>TRBJ1-1|.|many|TRBV7-6
TGTGCCAGCAGCTTAACTGGGGGCGCCGAAGCTTTCTTT
CASSLTGGAEAFF
>TRBJ2-1|TRBD1|few|TRBV29-1
TGCAGCGGGCTAGACAGGGGGGGTACATTTGAGCAGTTCTTC
CSGLDRGGTFEQFF
>TRBJ1-4|TRBD1|many|TRBV7-2
TGTGCCAGCAGCTCCACCGGGACAGCTAATGAAAAACTGTTTTTT
CASSSTGTANEKLFF
>TRBJ1-1|TRBD1|many|TRBV7-9
TGTGCCAGCAGCTCAGACAGGGTAGGGACTTTCTTT
CASSSDRVGTFF
>TRBJ2-7|TRBD2|few|TRBV12-3/TRBV12-4
TGTGCCAGCAGTTTAGGGCTAGCGGGGGGAAACGAGCAGTACTTC
CASSLGLAGGNEQYF
>TRBJ2-1|.|few|TRBV7-9
TGTGCCGGCAGCCCCCGGGATGAGCAGTTCTTC
CAGSPRDEQFF
>TRBJ2-7|.|few|TRBV12-3/TRBV12-4
TGTGCCAGCAGTCCCCCAGGGGCCCTCTCCTACGAGCAGTACTTC
CASSPPGALSYEQYF
>TRBJ2-1|.|.|TRBV7-9
TGTGCCAGCAGCTCGCACGTTGGGTCCTACAATGAGCAGTTCTTC
CASSSHVGSYNEQFF
>TRBJ1-1|.|.|TRBV5-5
TGTGCCAGCAGCACCGAACAGGGATCTGAAGCTTTCTTT
CASSTEQGSEAFF
>TRBJ2-5|.|.|TRBV24-1
TGTGCCACCAGTGATTCAAAAGCGGGGACCCAGTACTTC
CATSDSKAGTQYF
>TRBJ2-1|TRBD2|many|TRBV19
TGTGCCAGTAGTATACGGGGACTAGCGCTAAACTCCTACAATGAGCAGTTCTTC
CASSIRGLALNSYNEQFF
>TRBJ2-6|.|.|TRBV6-5
TGTGCCAGCAGTTATCTCGTTGGTGGGGCCAACGTCCTGACTTTC
CASSYLVGGANVLTF
>TRBJ2-1|TRBD1|.|TRBV7-8
TGTGCCAGCAGCTCCCTCCCCGACAGGGGCCTCTACAATGAGCAGTTCTTC
CASSSLPDRGLYNEQFF
>TRBJ2-5|TRBD2|few|TRBV14
TGTGCCAGCAGCCTCAGCGGGGGGGACGGAGAGACCCAGTACTTC
CASSLSGGDGETQYF
>TRBJ1-5|TRBD1|.|TRBV19
TGTGCCAGTAGTGGACAGGGGGCTCAGCCCCAGCATTTT
CASSGQGAQPQHF
>TRBJ2-5|TRBD1|few|TRBV12-3/TRBV12-4
TGTGCCAGCACCGAAACAGGGGGTATATTCCCCCAGTACTTC
CASTETGGIFPQYF
>TRBJ2-1|TRBD2|few|TRBV6-2/TRBV6-3
TGTGCCAGCAGTACGGGGGGGGTTTACAATGAGCAGTTCTTC
CASSTGGVYNEQFF
>TRBJ2-1|TRBD2|many|TRBV7-6
TGTGCCAGCAGCCCCAGACTAGCGGACTACAATGAGCAGTTCTTC
CASSPRLADYNEQFF
>TRBJ1-2|.|.|TRBV6-6
TGTGCCAGCAGTTACGGGGGGTCTAAGTGGGGCTACACCTTC
CASSYGGSKWGYTF
>TRBJ2-3|.|few|TRBV10-3
TGTGCCATCAGTGAGTCTACAGATACGCAGTATTTT
CAISESTDTQYF
>TRBJ1-4|TRBD1|.|TRBV20-1
TGCAGTGCTAGAAAGGAGGGGACAGAGTCCGCTAATGAAAAACTGTTTTTT
CSARKEGTESANEKLFF
>TRBJ2-3|.|.|TRBV15
TGTGCCACCGCCGGGACTAGCACAGATACGCAGTATTTT
CATAGTSTDTQYF
>TRBJ1-1|.|.|TRBV20-1
TGCAGTGCCTTTCCCCATATAAAACGGATCATGAACACTGAAGCTTTCTTT
CSAFPHIKRIMNTEAFF
>TRBJ2-2|TRBD2|many|TRBV7-8
TGTGCCAGCAGAACCGGGACTAGCAACACCGGGGAGCTGTTTTTT
CASRTGTSNTGELFF
>TRBJ2-2|.|.|TRBV27
TGTGCCAGCAGTCCACAGGTTTCCGGCACCGGGGAGCTGTTTTTT
CASSPQVSGTGELFF
>TRBJ1-4|.|few|TRBV10-3
TGTGCCATCAGTGCGTTCAGTAATGAAAAACTGTTTTTT
CAISAFSNEKLFF
>TRBJ2-5|TRBD1|.|TRBV11-3
TGTGCCAGCAGCGAGACCGGGACAGGGGCCGAGACCCAGTACTTC
CASSETGTGAETQYF
>TRBJ1-1|.|few|TRBV7-9
TGTGCCAGCAGCTTCCTCGGGCAGGGAAAGAACACTGAAGCTTTCTTT
CASSFLGQGKNTEAFF
>TRBJ2-3|.|.|TRBV2
TGTGCCAGCAGTTATAACCAGGGAACTAGCACAGATACGCAGTATTTT
CASSYNQGTSTDTQYF
>TRBJ1-1|.|many|TRBV11-2
TGTGCCAGCAGCGCGCAACTTAGGGCAGTAGTGACTGAAGCTTTCTTT
CASSAQLRAVVTEAFF
>TRBJ2-4|.|many|TRBV7-9
TGTGCCAGCAGCTTTCCCGGGTCTAGCGAATCTCAGTACTTC
CASSFPGSSESQYF
>TRBJ2-3|.|.|TRBV5-1
TGCGCCAGCAGCTTGGCAGACTTCGCTAGCACAGATACGCAGTATTTT
CASSLADFASTDTQYF